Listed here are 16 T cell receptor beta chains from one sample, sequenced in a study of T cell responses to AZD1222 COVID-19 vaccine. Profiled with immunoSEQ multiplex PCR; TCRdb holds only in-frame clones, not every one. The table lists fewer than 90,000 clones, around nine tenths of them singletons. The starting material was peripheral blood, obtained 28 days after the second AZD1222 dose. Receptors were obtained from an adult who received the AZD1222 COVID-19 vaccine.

The CDR3 protein is CASSPIGLAGSYEQYF. The DNA of the CDR3 is TGTGCCAGCAGCCCGATAGGACTAGCGGGAAGCTACGAGCAGTACTTC. The V call is TRBV13, the J call TRBJ2-7; TRBD2 agrees at 12 bases. The J segment lost 3 bases and the V segment lost 5 bases, leaving 8 bases of the junction unmatched. This CDR3 contains 16 residues. Per germline, CDR1 PRHDT and CDR2 FYEKMQ (reference sequence). Complete variable domain (other parts from reference TRBV13 and TRBJ2-7): AAGVIQSPRHLIKEKRETATLKCYPIPRHDTVYWYQQGPGQDPQFLISFYEKMQSDKGSIPDRFSAQQFSDYHSELNMSSLELGDSALYFCASSPIGLAGSYEQYFGPGTRLTVT.

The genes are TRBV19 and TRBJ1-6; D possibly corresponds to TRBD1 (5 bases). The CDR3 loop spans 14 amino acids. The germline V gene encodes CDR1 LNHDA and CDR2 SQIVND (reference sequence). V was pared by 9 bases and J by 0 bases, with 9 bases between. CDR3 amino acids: CASRQSSYNSPLHF. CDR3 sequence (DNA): TGTGCCAGCCGACAGAGCTCCTATAATTCACCCCTCCACTTT.

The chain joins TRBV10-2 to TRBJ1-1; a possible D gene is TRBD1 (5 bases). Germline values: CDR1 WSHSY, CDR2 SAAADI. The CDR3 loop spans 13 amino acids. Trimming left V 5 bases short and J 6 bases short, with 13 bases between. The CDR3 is CASSKKQAPEAFF. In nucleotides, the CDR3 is TGCGCCAGCAGTAAGAAACAGGCGCCTGAAGCTTTCTTT.

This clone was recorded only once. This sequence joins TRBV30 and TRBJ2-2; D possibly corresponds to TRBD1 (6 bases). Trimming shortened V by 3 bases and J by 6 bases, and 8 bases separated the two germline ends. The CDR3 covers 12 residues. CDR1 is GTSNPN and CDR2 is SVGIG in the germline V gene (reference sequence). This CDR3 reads CAWRQGSGELFF. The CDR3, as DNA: TGTGCCTGGAGGCAGGGGTCCGGGGAGCTGTTTTTT.

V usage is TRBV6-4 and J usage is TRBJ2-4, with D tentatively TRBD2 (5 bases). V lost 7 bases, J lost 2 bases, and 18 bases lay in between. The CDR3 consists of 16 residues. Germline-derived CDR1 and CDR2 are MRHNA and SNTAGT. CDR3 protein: CASTISGHTPKNIQYF. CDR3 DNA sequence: TGTGCCAGCACTATCAGCGGTCACACCCCCAAAAACATTCAGTACTTC.

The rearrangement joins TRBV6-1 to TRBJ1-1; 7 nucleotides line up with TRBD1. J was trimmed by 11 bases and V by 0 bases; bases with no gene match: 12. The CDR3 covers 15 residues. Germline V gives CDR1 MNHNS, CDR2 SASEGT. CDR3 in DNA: TGTGCCAGCAGTGAAGCCGGTGGGACAGCCTCAAGGGCTTTCTTT. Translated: CASSEAGGTASRAFF.

CDR3 in DNA: TGTGCCAGCAGCCAAGGTGGGACTAGCGGACAAGAGACCCAGTACTTC. Its protein is CASSQGGTSGQETQYF. The chain combines TRBV3-1 (or the pseudogene TRBV3-2) with TRBJ2-5, with 11 nucleotides matching TRBD2. This CDR3 spans 16 amino acids. Trimming cost V 1 base and J 2 bases; bases outside gene matches: 3. Germline V gene data show CDR1 as LGHDT and CDR2 as YNNKEL (reference sequence).

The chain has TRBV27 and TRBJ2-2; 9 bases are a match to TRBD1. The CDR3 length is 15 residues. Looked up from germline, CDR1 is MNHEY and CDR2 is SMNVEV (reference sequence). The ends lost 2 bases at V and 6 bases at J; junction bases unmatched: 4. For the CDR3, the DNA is TGTGCCAGCAGTTTAGTTGGGACAGGGTCCGGGGAGCTGTTTTTT. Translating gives CASSLVGTGSGELFF.

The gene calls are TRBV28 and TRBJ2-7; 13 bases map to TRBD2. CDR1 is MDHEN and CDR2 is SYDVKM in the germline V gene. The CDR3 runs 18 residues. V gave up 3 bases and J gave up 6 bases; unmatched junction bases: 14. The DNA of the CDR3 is TGTGCCAGCAGTTTGCATACTAGCGGGAGGGTCCAAATGTCCGAGCAGTACTTC. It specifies CASSLHTSGRVQMSEQYF.

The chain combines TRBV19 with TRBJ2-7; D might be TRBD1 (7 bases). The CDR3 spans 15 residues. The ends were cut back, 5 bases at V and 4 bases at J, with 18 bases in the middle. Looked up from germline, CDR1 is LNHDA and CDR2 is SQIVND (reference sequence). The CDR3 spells CASSWGGTDPYEQYF. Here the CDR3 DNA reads TGTGCCAGTAGTTGGGGCGGGACAGACCCTTACGAGCAGTACTTC.

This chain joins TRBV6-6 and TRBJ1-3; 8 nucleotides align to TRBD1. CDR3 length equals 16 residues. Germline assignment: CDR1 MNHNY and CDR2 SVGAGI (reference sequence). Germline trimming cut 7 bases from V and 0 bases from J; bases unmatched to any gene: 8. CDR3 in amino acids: CASTDRADPSGNTIYF. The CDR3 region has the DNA TGTGCCAGCACGGACAGGGCGGACCCCTCTGGAAACACCATATATTTT.

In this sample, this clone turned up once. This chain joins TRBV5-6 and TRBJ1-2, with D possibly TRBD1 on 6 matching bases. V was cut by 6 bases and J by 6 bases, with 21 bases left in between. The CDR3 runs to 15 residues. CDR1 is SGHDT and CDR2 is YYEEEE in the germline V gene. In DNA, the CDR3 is TGTGCCAGCAACTTTGCCCCTACAGGGCGAGATGGCTACACCTTC. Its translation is CASNFAPTGRDGYTF.

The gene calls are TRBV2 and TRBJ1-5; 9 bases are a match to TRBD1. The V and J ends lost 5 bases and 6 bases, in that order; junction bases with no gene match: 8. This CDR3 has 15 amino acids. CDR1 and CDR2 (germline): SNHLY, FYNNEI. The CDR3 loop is CASSQQGAFGQPQHF. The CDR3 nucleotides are TGTGCCAGCAGTCAACAGGGGGCGTTTGGTCAGCCCCAGCATTTT.

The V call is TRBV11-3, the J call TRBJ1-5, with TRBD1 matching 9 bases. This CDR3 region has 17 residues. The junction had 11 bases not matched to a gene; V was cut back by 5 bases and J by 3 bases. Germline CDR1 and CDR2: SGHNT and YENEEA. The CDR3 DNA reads TGTGCCAGCAGCCCATGCAATGACAGGGGGAACAATCAGCCCCAGCATTTT. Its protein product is CASSPCNDRGNNQPQHF. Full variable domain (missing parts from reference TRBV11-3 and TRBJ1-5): EAGVVQSPRYKIIEKKQPVAFWCNPISGHNTLYWYLQNLGQGPELLIRYENEEAVDDSQLPKDRFSAERLKGVDSTLKIQPAELGDSAVYLCASSPCNDRGNNQPQHFGDGTRLSIL.

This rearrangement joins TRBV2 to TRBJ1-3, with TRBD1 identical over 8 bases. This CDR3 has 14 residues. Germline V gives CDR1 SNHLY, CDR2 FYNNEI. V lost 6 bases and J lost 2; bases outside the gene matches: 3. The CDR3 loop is CASSRQGTGNTIYF. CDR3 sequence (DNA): TGTGCCAGCAGCCGACAGGGGACTGGAAACACCATATATTTT.

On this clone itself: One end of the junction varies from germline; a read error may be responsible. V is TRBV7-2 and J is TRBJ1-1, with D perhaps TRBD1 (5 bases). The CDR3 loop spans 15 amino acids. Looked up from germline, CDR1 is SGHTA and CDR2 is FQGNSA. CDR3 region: CASSHSPGMKTEAFF. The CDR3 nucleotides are TGTGCCAGCAGTCATTCCCCAGGGATGAAAACTGAAGCTTTCTTT.